The sequence of this T cell receptor beta chain was determined in a study of blood T cells in healthy people across ages (dated by TCRdb to 2014 to 2015). General notes on the study: In model experiments, roughly one uniquely barcoded TCR beta cDNA molecule per two T cells was captured by template switching. Age-related changes in TCR beta repertoire diversity were measured in the study by deep sequencing normalized with unique cDNA molecular identifiers. Four age groups were formed from the donors: young (average about 15 years), middle-aged (approximately 41), aged (about 68) and long-lived (about 75). Donors of different ages were randomly distributed across sequencing lanes to avoid experimental bias. For two donors (one aged 18 to 29 and one aged 80 or older), the study analyzed two additional independent replicas of 1 million unique cDNA reads from the same blood draw. What the study reported, not specific to this receptor: Because profiling used bulk unsorted PBMCs, naive and antigen-experienced compartments could not be compared conclusively. As age increased, observed TCR beta diversity per million T cells dropped in a roughly linear way, and a significant reduction was already evident by age 40. There was a strong correlation between observed TCR beta diversity and the percentage of naive T cells measured by flow cytometry. Compared with the aged group, the long-lived group had more naive CD4+ T cells, fewer expanded clones and increased TCR diversity, a pattern suggesting age selection. Estimates of total diversity based on one million sequenced T cells were considered lower bounds and underestimates. Because the CMV infection status of the donors was unknown, age-related changes in expanded clonotypes may potentially have been confounded.

The 39 donors, aged roughly 6 to 90 years, were systemically healthy Caucasian individuals from Russia. Each donor gave about 9.8 milliliters of peripheral blood, drawn into EDTA-treated Vacutainer tubes. Ficoll-Paque density-gradient centrifugation was used to isolate PBMCs, with at least 6.5 million per sample. Trizol reagent was used to extract total RNA from PBMCs, with at least 5.5 micrograms per sample. The percentages of naive CD45RAhigh/CD27high T cells were determined by flow cytometry on a PBMC aliquot from every donor. This clonotype has more than one count but fewer than ten. Its antigen specificity is not known. No much larger clonotype is one base removed from it; base qualities were not supplied. V gives up 4 bases and J gives up 0 bases, and the segment between their germline ends measures 9 bases. Spanning cysteine to phenylalanine, the CDR3 consists of 13 amino acids. Only the CDR3 DNA is retained, 39 bases long and in frame from the first base. The germline V gene encodes CDR1 DFQATT and CDR2 SNEGSKA (reference sequence).

The protocol used for the library was 5' RACE. The reads were generated on an Illumina HiSeq 2500. The second PCR ran for roughly 7 to 12 cycles and used a J-beta primer mix along with a sample-barcoded 5' primer. Each TCR beta cDNA molecule received a unique molecular identifier from a template-switch 5' adaptor carrying 12 random nucleotides. At least 2.5 million CDR3-containing paired-end reads were obtained from each sample. The Mint cDNA synthesis kit, primed by a TRBC-specific oligonucleotide, was used to synthesize first-strand cDNA from all RNA. All cDNA was treated with uracil-DNA glycosylase and then went through a first 18-cycle PCR with the universal primers M1SS and BC2_uni_R. The original methods were these. For normalization, 1 million high-quality reads were randomly selected from each sample, with every read carrying a distinct molecular identifier. Reads with shared molecular identifiers were discarded instead of being binned into consensus sequences. MiTCR, set to a Q25 quality threshold and the strictest error-elimination algorithm, was used for CDR3 identification, clonotype clustering and error correction. A nonparametric unseen species model using Euler transformation provided a lower-bound estimate of total TCR beta diversity. The raw public data were reprocessed by TCRdb itself: fastp quality trimming at Q25, MiXCR clonotype calling, in-frame beta chains only. Each CDR3 protein appears once, grouped with its most common genes and DNA. The V and J calls follow TCRdb's processing rather than the paper's. The table for this sample lists 1.5 million to 2 million distinct CDR3 sequences; 49% of them were counted only once. The ten top clones hold approximately 2.1% of the sample.

This sequence uses TRBV20-1 and TRBJ1-2; D gene: possibly TRBD1, on 6 matching bases. The clonotype originates from a woman in her 40s in good health. Input material: blood. The CDR3 here reads CSAKQGSNYGYTF. DNA sequence: TGCAGTGCTAAACAGGGTTCTAACTATGGCTACACCTTC.